These 8 T cell receptor beta chains were sequenced from one sample in a study of T cell repertoires in cytomegalovirus infection. A single record per CDR3 protein comes from TCRdb applying MiXCR to the reads. The top ten hold about 24% of the sample, which has 500,000 to 600,000 distinct CDR3 sequences, 16% seen once. The material sequenced was CD8+ T cells from PBMCs. These receptors all stem from a human donor in good health (CMV status not recorded). Some clones in this sample may be carry-over from other donors' samples.

In this sample, this clonotype turned up many times. CDR3 protein: CASSLPGTPRQETQYF. The CDR3 DNA follows: TGTGCCAGCAGTTTACCTGGGACACCCCGGCAAGAGACCCAGTACTTC. The V and J genes are TRBV6-1 and TRBJ2-5, with D perhaps matching TRBD1 (6 bases). Trimming took 5 bases from V and 2 from J, leaving 18 bases between them. The germline gives CDR1 MNHNS, CDR2 SASEGT. This CDR3 is 16 amino acids long.

This clonotype has ten or more counts. V is TRBV7-9 and J is TRBJ2-1; tentative D call: TRBD1 (6 bases). V lost 5 bases and J 4 bases, leaving 18 bases between the germline ends. The CDR3 covers 16 residues. From germline, CDR1 is SEHNR and CDR2 FQNEAQ (reference sequence). The CDR3: CASSKYRDKGYNEQFF. The CDR3 DNA follows: TGTGCCAGCAGCAAGTACCGGGACAAGGGGTACAATGAGCAGTTCTTC.

The genes are TRBV9 and TRBJ1-2; no firm D call. The CDR3 consists of 15 residues. Per germline, CDR1 SGDLS and CDR2 YYNGEE. Trimming took off 0 bases at V and 0 bases at J, with 9 bases between the two ends. The CDR3 reads CASSVGVGANYGYTF. The CDR3 DNA is TGTGCCAGCAGCGTAGGAGTGGGTGCTAACTATGGCTACACCTTC.

Ten or more counts support this clonotype. V and J are TRBV5-1 and TRBJ2-2; weak D call: TRBD1 (6 bases). Between the trimmed V and J ends, which lost 5 bases and 1 base, there was a span of 15 bases. The CDR3 is 16 residues long. From germline, CDR1 is SGHRS and CDR2 YFSETQ. CDR3 amino acids: CASRNSGQKNTGELFF. The CDR3, as DNA: TGCGCCAGCAGAAATTCCGGACAGAAGAACACCGGGGAGCTGTTTTTT.

This clonotype has a handful of counts. This sequence joins TRBV12-3 or TRBV12-4 and TRBJ2-7; 10 bases map to TRBD2. Trimming at V came to 6 bases and at J to 0 bases, leaving 5 bases not matched to a gene. The CDR3 has 15 residues. The CDR3 DNA follows: TGTGCCAGCAGCACTCCTAGCGGGGGCTCCTACGAGCAGTACTTC. This translates into CASSTPSGGSYEQYF.

This clonotype was found many times. V is TRBV2 and J is TRBJ2-5; a weak D match, TRBD2 (5 bases). Germline V gene data show CDR1 as SNHLY and CDR2 as FYNNEI. The CDR3 totals 10 residues. Between the trimmed V and J ends, which lost 6 bases and 8 bases, there was a span of 7 bases. The CDR3 is CASSGLTQYF. The CDR3 DNA reads TGTGCCAGCAGCGGACTCACCCAGTACTTC.

The rearrangement links TRBV27 to TRBJ1-4; no firm D call. From germline, CDR1 is MNHEY and CDR2 SMNVEV (reference sequence). Trimming left V 5 bases short and J 0 bases short, with 10 bases between. The CDR3 loop spans 15 amino acids. The CDR3 reads CASSPLQATNEKLFF. The CDR3 DNA sequence: TGTGCCAGCAGTCCGTTACAAGCAACTAATGAAAAACTGTTTTTT.

This clonotype was observed once. The chain employs TRBV4-1 and TRBJ1-1; D remains unclear. The CDR3 length is 14 residues. CDR1 MGHRA and CDR2 YSYEKL come from the germline V gene. Trimming took off 1 base at V and 4 bases at J, with 10 bases between the two ends. Here the CDR3 DNA reads TGCGCCAGCAGCCAAGTACGGGTGGGCACTGAAGCTTTCTTT. This sequence encodes CASSQVRVGTEAFF.